This TCR beta chain was identified during a study of cytomegalovirus exposure and HLA in healthy donors. The study's findings and limits: A previous analysis found most TCR beta V segments productive roughly 87% or roughly 30% of the time. In vitro checks showed that a few CMV-associated chains really do target CMV antigens. Most likely, a cluster of highly shared sequence variants arose as a sequencing artifact.

CDR3 length equals 15 residues. The V gene's germline CDR1 is MNHEY and CDR2 SMNVEV (reference sequence). The V gene lost 3 bases and the J gene lost 3 bases, with 15 bases spanning the gap. In regard to this clone: No antigen is known for it.

The PCR employed 60 Vbeta primers together with 13 Jbeta primers. This table comes from immunoSEQ multiplex PCR, and its TCRdb copy is limited to in-frame clones, with some not included. The table lists 130,000 or so clones, 70% to 85% of them singletons. The chain employs TRBV27 and TRBJ2-7; D possibly corresponds to TRBD2 (7 bases). This receptor was taken from a young woman in good health and CMV-seropositive. Sequencing used PBMCs. The CDR3 spells CASSLRGQGNYEQYF. Here the CDR3 DNA reads TGTGCCAGCAGTTTGCGGGGGCAGGGTAACTACGAGCAGTACTTC.